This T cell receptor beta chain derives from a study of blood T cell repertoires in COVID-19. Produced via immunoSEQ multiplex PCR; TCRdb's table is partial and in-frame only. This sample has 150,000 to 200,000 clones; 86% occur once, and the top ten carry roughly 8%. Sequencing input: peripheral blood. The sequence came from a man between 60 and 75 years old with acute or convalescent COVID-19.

The CDR3 region is CASTPRTSYGNIQYF. As DNA, the CDR3 is TGTGCCAGCACCCCCAGGACTTCTTATGGAAACATTCAGTACTTC. V and J are TRBV6-2 or TRBV6-3 and TRBJ2-4; D perhaps matches TRBD2 (5 bases). Trimming pared 7 bases from V and 6 bases from J, leaving 19 bases between. The CDR3 has 15 residues. Germline CDR1 is MNHEY and CDR2 is SVGEGT.